This T cell receptor (beta chain) was documented in a study of metastatic and nonmetastatic thyroid tumors. Across the whole study: Across peripheral blood and tumor or nodule tissue samples taken from malignant and benign thyroid patients, the repertoires were compared with one another.

This clone has at least ten counts. TCRdb re-clonotyped the PCR reads via MiXCR. The table includes some 55,000 clones, about 20% detected once. Patients were all untreated before their thyroid surgery. The V gene's germline CDR1 is MNHNS and CDR2 SASEGT. CDR3 length: 13 amino acids. V shed 10 bases and J shed 0 bases, with 7 bases lying between them. The sequence came from a female donor with papillary thyroid cancer or a benign thyroid nodule (not recorded which). Some clones in this sample may be carry-over from other donors' samples. V usage is TRBV6-1 and J usage is TRBJ2-6; unclear D gene. The sample comprised blood. The CDR3 spells CAILYSGANVLTF. The DNA of the CDR3 is TGTGCCATCCTATACTCTGGGGCCAACGTCCTGACTTTC.